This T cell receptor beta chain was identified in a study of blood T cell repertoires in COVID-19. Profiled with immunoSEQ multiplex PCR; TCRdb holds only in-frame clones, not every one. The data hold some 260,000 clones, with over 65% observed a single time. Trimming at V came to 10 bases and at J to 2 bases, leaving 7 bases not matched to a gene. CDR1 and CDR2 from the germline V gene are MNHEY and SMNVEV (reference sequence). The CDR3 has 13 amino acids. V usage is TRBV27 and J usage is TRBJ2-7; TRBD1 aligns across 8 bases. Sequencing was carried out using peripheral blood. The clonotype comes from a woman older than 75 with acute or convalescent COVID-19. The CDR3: CAIRTGSAYEQYF. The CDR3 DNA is TGTGCCATCAGGACAGGGAGTGCCTACGAGCAGTACTTC.